These 15 T cell receptor beta chains originate from one sample sequenced in a study of blood T cell repertoires in COVID-19. The assay was immunoSEQ multiplex PCR, and TCRdb's table has in-frame clones only and misses some. The profile covers 50,000 to 80,000 clones, with about nine tenths appearing a single time and 40% to 45% taken by the ten largest. Input material: peripheral blood. The origin of the receptors is a woman aged 55-70 years with COVID-19, enrolled during active disease.

This chain connects TRBV6-1 to TRBJ2-7, with 9 bases aligning to TRBD1. Germline loops: CDR1 MNHNS, CDR2 SASEGT. This CDR3 has 16 amino acids. V was clipped by 3 bases and J by 2 bases; unmatched bases: 8. The CDR3: CASSEVSGQGPYEQYF. In nucleotides, the CDR3 is TGTGCCAGCAGTGAGGTATCGGGACAGGGTCCCTACGAGCAGTACTTC.

The chain links TRBV7-2 to TRBJ1-1, with 8 nucleotides matching TRBD1. V gave up 5 bases and J gave up 1 base; unmatched junction bases: 6. The CDR3 totals 15 residues. The germline gives CDR1 SGHTA, CDR2 FQGNSA. The CDR3 DNA follows: TGTGCCAGCAGCCGTACAGGGGGGGGGAACACTGAAGCTTTCTTT. Its protein is CASSRTGGGNTEAFF.

The chain combines TRBV9 with TRBJ2-7, with 9 bases that match TRBD1. Trimming removed 0 bases from V and 4 bases from J; junction bases left unmatched: 5. From germline, CDR1 is SGDLS and CDR2 YYNGEE. The CDR3 extends over 15 amino acids. The CDR3 nucleotides read TGTGCCAGCAGCGTAGCTGGGACAGGGTTATACGAGCAGTACTTC. Encoded protein: CASSVAGTGLYEQYF. Full variable domain (outside the CDR3, taken from reference TRBV9 and TRBJ2-7): DSGVTQTPKHLITATGQRVTLRCSPRSGDLSVYWYQQSLDQGLQFLIQYYNGEERAKGNILERFSAQQFPDLHSELNLSSLELGDSALYFCASSVAGTGLYEQYFGPGTRLTVT.

The count of this clone is one. The chain joins TRBV28 to TRBJ1-5; TRBD1 matches at 11 bases. From germline, CDR1 is MDHEN and CDR2 SYDVKM. This CDR3 comprises 13 residues. J lost 7 bases, V lost 5 bases, and 1 base had no gene match. The CDR3, as DNA: TGTGCCAGCAGTCGGGACAGGGGGCAGCCCCAGCATTTT. Its translation: CASSRDRGQPQHF.

J is TRBJ2-5 and V is TRBV28, with 15 bases matching TRBD2. CDR3 length: 15 amino acids. Per the germline V gene, CDR1 is MDHEN and CDR2 is SYDVKM. J was trimmed by 5 bases and V by 5 bases; bases with no gene match: 3. This CDR3 is CASSLGTSGRETQYF. The CDR3 DNA follows: TGTGCCAGCAGTCTAGGGACTAGCGGGAGGGAGACCCAGTACTTC. The complete variable domain, with remaining parts taken from reference TRBV28 and TRBJ2-5, reads DVKVTQSSRYLVKRTGEKVFLECVQDMDHENMFWYRQDPGLGLRLIYFSYDVKMKEKGDIPEGYSVSREKKERFSLILESASTNQTSMYLCASSLGTSGRETQYFGPGTRLLVL.

The J gene is TRBJ2-6, the V gene TRBV6-2 or TRBV6-3; unclear D gene. Per the germline V gene, CDR1 is MNHEY and CDR2 is SVGEGT. V was trimmed by 3 bases and J by 0 bases, leaving 6 bases between them. The CDR3 runs 15 residues. CDR3 coding DNA: TGTGCCAGCAGTTATACGGGCTCTGGGGCCAACGTCCTGACTTTC. It translates to CASSYTGSGANVLTF.

J is TRBJ1-1 and V is TRBV12-3 or TRBV12-4; D uncertain. This CDR3 spans 13 amino acids. Trimming took 5 bases from V and 6 from J, leaving 13 bases between them. This CDR3 reads CASSPTAPAEAFF. CDR3 in DNA: TGTGCCAGCAGTCCAACCGCTCCGGCTGAAGCTTTCTTT.

The V call is TRBV5-6, the J call TRBJ2-7; D unclear. This CDR3 spans 15 amino acids. V lost 0 bases and J lost 0, with 10 bases in between. Germline lookup yields CDR1 SGHDT and CDR2 YYEEEE. CDR3 DNA: TGTGCCAGCAGCTTGGTGGAGAGAAGCTCCTACGAGCAGTACTTC. This sequence encodes CASSLVERSSYEQYF.

The chain couples TRBV13 to TRBJ2-7, with D tentatively TRBD1 (6 bases). Germline CDR1 and CDR2: PRHDT and FYEKMQ (reference sequence). The germline V and J ends were trimmed by 4 bases and 1 base, with 11 bases remaining between them. The CDR3 loop spans 14 amino acids. The chain's CDR3 is CASSSDSRSYEQYF. CDR3 nucleotide sequence: TGTGCCAGCAGCTCGGACAGCAGGTCCTACGAGCAGTACTTC.

The sample holds a few counts of this clone. In nucleotides, the CDR3 is TGTGCCAGCAGCTTAACTAGCGGGAGATTCGATTCCGGGGAGCTGTTTTTT. As protein: CASSLTSGRFDSGELFF. The chain couples TRBV11-2 to TRBJ2-2; TRBD2 matches at 11 bases. Germline trimming cut 2 bases from V and 6 bases from J; bases unmatched to any gene: 8. The germline V gene encodes CDR1 SGHAT and CDR2 FQNNGV. The CDR3 is 17 amino acids. The full variable domain, rest sourced from reference TRBV11-2 and TRBJ2-2, is EAGVAQSPRYKIIEKRQSVAFWCNPISGHATLYWYQQILGQGPKLLIQFQNNGVVDDSQLPKDRFSAERLKGVDSTLKIQPAKLEDSAVYLCASSLTSGRFDSGELFFGEGSRLTVL.

The chain recombines TRBV11-2 with TRBJ2-3, with a weak D call TRBD1 (5 bases). CDR3 length: 17 amino acids. V was pared by 1 base and J by 4 bases, with 18 bases between. Germline lookup yields CDR1 SGHAT and CDR2 FQNNGV. CDR3 in DNA: TGTGCCAGCAGCTTAGGAGTCATAGGGGTTGAGGCAGATACGCAGTATTTT. It encodes CASSLGVIGVEADTQYF.

In its sample, this clone was seen a few times. The sample has other DNA sequences that encode this CDR3 too. J is TRBJ1-3 and V is TRBV7-8; no firm D call. V dropped 0 bases and J dropped 1 base, with 10 bases sitting between them. The CDR3 runs 16 residues. Per germline, CDR1 SGHVS and CDR2 FQNEAQ. The CDR3: CASSLARRGSGNTIYF. Written as DNA, the CDR3 is TGTGCCAGCAGCTTAGCGCGACGCGGGTCTGGAAACACCATATATTTT.

The rearrangement links TRBV27 to TRBJ2-7; 7 nucleotides align to TRBD1. The CDR3 is 16 amino acids. Germline V gene sequence: CDR1 MNHEY, CDR2 SMNVEV (reference sequence). V was pared by 4 bases and J by 2 bases, with 11 bases of the junction left unmatched. The CDR3, as DNA: TGTGCCAGCAGTTACTCCGAGCAGGGGGTGGCCTACGAGCAGTACTTC. The encoded protein is CASSYSEQGVAYEQYF.

The genes are TRBV9 and TRBJ2-7, with 13 bases lining up with TRBD2. V shed 4 bases, J shed 3 bases, and the junction held 10 bases outside the gene matches. Germline V lookup: CDR1 SGDLS, CDR2 YYNGEE. This CDR3 contains 17 residues. The CDR3: CASSPLGLAGPSYEQYF. For the CDR3, the DNA is TGTGCCAGCAGCCCCCTGGGACTAGCGGGGCCCAGCTACGAGCAGTACTTC.

The genes are TRBV7-8 and TRBJ1-1; tentative D call: TRBD1 (5 bases). The CDR3 loop spans 14 amino acids. CDR1 and CDR2 (germline): SGHVS, FQNEAQ. Trimming took off 3 bases at V and 1 base at J, with 9 bases between the two ends. CDR3 in DNA: TGTGCCAGCAGCTTGCGAACAGGGAACACTGAAGCTTTCTTT. The encoded protein is CASSLRTGNTEAFF.